This T cell receptor (beta chain) was found in a study of identical twins. Study-wide results and caveats: Out-of-frame alpha sequences common to twins exhibited an excess of low generation probability. Compared with models, monozygotic twins showed more out-of-frame TCR alpha sharing. Whereas memory repertoires showed no such difference, abundant cord blood beta clonotypes carried fewer insertions.

Germline loops: CDR1 SQVTM, CDR2 ANQGSEA. This CDR3 has 13 residues. V was shortened by 3 bases and J by 5 bases, with 11 bases between the two germline ends. In the case of this clonotype: What it recognizes is unknown.

TCRdb re-called the 5' RACE reads through MiXCR, storing one row per CDR3 protein. Here the sample spans 500,000 or so distinct CDR3 sequences, approximately 22% being singletons. Another study also made use of these data, one on T cells expressing NK-cell markers.

Sequencing was performed on CD4+ T cells sorted from blood. This clonotype originated in a young woman in good health. This sequence joins TRBV29-1 and TRBJ2-1; unclear D gene. The chain's CDR3 is CSVEGLVNNEQFF. The CDR3 nucleotides read TGCAGCGTTGAGGGGTTAGTTAACAATGAGCAGTTCTTC.